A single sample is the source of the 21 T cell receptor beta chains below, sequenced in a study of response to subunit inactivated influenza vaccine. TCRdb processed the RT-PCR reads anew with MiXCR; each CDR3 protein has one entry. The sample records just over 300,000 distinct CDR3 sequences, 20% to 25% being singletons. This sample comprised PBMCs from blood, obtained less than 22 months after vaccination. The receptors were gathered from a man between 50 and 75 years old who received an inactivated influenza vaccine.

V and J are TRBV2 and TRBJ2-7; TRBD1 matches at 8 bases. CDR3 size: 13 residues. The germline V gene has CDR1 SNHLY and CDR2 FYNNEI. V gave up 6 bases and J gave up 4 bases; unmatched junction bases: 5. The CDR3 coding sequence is TGTGCCAGCAGGCAGGACAGGGTTTACGAGCAGTACTTC. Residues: CASRQDRVYEQYF. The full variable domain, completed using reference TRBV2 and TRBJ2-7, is EPEVTQTPSHQVTQMGQEVILRCVPISNHLYFYWYRQILGQKVEFLVSFYNNEISEKSEIFDDQFSVERPDGSNFTLKIRSTKLEDSAMYFCASRQDRVYEQYFGPGTRLTVT.

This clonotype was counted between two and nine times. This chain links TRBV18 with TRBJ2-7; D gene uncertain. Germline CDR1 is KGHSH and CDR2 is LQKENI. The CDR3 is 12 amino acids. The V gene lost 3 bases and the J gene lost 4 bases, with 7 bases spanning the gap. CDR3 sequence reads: CASSPLRYEQYF. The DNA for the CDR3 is TGTGCCAGCTCACCCTTACGATACGAGCAGTACTTC.

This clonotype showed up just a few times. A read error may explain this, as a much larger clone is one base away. CDR3 sequence (DNA): TGTGCCAGCAGTTTTACCCAAAGGGAGGCCCAGTACTTC. This encodes CASSFTQREAQYF. The gene calls are TRBV12-3 or TRBV12-4 and TRBJ2-5; D may be TRBD2 (6 bases). There are 13 residues in the CDR3. Deletions cut 3 bases from V and 9 bases from J, with 14 bases between.

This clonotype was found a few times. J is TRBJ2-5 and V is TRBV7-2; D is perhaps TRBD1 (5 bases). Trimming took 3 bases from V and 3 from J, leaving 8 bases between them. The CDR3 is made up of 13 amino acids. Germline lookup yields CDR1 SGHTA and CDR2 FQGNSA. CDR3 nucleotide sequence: TGTGCCAGCAGCTTTTTCAGGGAAGAGACCCAGTACTTC. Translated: CASSFFREETQYF.

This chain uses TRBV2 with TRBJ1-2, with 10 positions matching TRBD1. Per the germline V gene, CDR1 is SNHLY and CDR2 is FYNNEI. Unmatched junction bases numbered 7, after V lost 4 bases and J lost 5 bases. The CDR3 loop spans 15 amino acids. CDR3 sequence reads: CASSGNRQGAYGYTF. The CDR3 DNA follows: TGTGCCAGCAGTGGAAACCGACAGGGGGCATATGGCTACACCTTC.

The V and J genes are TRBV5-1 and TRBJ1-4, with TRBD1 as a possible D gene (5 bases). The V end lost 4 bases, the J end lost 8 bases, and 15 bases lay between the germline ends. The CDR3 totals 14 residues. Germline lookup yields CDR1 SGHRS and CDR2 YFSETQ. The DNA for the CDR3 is TGCGCCAGCAGCCAGGACACTGTGGGGGAAAAACTGTTTTTT. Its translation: CASSQDTVGEKLFF. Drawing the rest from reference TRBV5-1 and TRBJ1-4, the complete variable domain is KAGVTQTPRYLIKTRGQQVTLSCSPISGHRSVSWYQQTPGQGLQFLFEYFSETQRNKGNFPGRFSGRQFSNSRSEMNVSTLELGDSALYLCASSQDTVGEKLFFGSGTQLSVL.

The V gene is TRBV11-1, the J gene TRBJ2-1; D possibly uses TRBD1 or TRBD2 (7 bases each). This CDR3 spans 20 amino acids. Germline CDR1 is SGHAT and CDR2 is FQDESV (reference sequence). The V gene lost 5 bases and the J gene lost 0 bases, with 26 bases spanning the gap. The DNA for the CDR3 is TGTGCCAGCAGCGCCTATGGGGGGGGACAGTCGTCCAGCTCCTACAATGAGCAGTTCTTC. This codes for CASSAYGGGQSSSSYNEQFF.

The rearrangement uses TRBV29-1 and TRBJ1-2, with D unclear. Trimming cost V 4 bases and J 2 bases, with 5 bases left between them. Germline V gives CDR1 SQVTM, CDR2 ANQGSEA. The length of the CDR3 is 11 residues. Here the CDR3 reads CSVGQNYGYTF. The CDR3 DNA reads TGCAGCGTTGGCCAGAACTATGGCTACACCTTC.

For the CDR3, the DNA is TGTGCCAGCTCACCACCGATGGGACAGAATGAAAAACTGTTTTTT. This codes for CASSPPMGQNEKLFF. The chain has TRBV18 and TRBJ1-4; 7 bases align to TRBD1. Trimming took 0 bases from V and 5 from J; bases not matched to a gene: 3. The germline V gene has CDR1 KGHSH and CDR2 LQKENI. The CDR3 spans 15 residues. Looking up the rest from reference TRBV18 and TRBJ1-4 gives the full variable domain: NAGVMQNPRHLVRRRGQEARLRCSPMKGHSHVYWYRQLPEEGLKFMVYLQKENIIDESGMPKERFSAEFPKEGPSILRIQQVVRGDSAAYFCASSPPMGQNEKLFFGSGTQLSVL.

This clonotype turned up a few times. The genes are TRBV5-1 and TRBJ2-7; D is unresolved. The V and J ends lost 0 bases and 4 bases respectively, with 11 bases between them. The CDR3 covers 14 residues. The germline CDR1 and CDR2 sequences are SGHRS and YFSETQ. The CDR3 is CASSLAGRQYEQYF. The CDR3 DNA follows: TGCGCCAGCAGCTTGGCCGGTCGACAATACGAGCAGTACTTC.

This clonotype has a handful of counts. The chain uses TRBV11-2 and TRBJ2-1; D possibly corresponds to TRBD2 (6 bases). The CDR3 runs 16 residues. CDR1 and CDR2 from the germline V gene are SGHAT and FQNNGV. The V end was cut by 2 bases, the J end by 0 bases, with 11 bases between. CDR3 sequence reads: CASSLYGGTSYNEQFF. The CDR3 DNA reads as TGTGCCAGCAGCTTATACGGAGGGACCTCCTACAATGAGCAGTTCTTC.

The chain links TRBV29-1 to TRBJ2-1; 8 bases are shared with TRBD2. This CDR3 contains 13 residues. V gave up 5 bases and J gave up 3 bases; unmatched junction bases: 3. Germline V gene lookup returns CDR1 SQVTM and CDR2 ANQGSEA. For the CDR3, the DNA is TGCAGCGTTAGTAGCGGGATCTACAATGAGCAGTTCTTC. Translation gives CSVSSGIYNEQFF.

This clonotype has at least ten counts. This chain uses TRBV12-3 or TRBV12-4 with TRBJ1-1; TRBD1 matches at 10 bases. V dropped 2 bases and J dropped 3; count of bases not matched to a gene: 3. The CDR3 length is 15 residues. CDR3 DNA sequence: TGTGCCAGCAGTTTACAGGGACAGGGGTACACTGAAGCTTTCTTT. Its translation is CASSLQGQGYTEAFF.

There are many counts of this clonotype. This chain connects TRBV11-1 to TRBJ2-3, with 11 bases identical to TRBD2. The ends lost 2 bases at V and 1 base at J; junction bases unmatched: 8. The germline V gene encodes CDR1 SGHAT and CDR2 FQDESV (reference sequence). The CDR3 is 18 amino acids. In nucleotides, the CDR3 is TGTGCCAGCAGCTTACCCCCCCGACTAGCGGGGCGCACAGATACGCAGTATTTT. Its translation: CASSLPPRLAGRTDTQYF.

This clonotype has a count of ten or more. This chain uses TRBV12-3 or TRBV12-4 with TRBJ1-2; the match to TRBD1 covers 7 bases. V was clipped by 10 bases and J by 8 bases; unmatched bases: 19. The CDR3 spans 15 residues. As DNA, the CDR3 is TGTGCCACTCACAATCCGGGGACAGTAATCCAGGGCTACACCTTC. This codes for CATHNPGTVIQGYTF.

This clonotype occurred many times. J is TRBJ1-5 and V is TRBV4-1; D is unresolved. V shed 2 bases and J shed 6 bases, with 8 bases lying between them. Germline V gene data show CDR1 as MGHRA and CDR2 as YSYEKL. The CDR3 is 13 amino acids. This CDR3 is CASSQNFAQPQHF. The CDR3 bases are TGCGCCAGCAGCCAAAATTTTGCTCAGCCCCAGCATTTT.

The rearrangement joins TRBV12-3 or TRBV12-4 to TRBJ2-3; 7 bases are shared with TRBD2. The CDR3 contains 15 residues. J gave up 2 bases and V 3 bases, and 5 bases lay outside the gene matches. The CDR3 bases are TGTGCCAGCAGTTTTAAGCGGGGCGTCACAGATACGCAGTATTTT. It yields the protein CASSFKRGVTDTQYF.

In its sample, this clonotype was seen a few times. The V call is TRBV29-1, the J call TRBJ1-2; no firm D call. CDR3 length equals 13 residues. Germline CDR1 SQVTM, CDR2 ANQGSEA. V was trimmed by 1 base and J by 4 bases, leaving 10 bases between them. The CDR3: CSVEVGPFYGYTF. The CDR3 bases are TGCAGCGTTGAAGTAGGTCCCTTCTATGGCTACACCTTC.

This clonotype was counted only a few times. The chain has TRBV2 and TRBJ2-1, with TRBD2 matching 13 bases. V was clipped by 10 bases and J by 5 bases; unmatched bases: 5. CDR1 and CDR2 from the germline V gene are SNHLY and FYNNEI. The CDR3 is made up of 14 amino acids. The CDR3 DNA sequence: TGTGCCACCAGGGGGACTAGCGGGAACAATGAGCAGTTCTTC. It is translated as CATRGTSGNNEQFF.

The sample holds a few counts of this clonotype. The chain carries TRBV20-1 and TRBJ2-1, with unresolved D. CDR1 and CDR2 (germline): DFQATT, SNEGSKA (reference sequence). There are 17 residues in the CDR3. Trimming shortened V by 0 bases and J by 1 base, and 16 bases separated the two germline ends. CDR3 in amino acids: CSARDPRKIRSYNEQFF. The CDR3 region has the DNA TGCAGTGCTAGAGATCCTCGGAAAATACGGTCCTACAATGAGCAGTTCTTC.

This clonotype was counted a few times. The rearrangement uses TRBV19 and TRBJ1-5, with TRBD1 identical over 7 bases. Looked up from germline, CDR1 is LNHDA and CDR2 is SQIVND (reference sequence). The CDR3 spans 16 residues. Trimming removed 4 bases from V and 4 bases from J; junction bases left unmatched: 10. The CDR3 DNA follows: TGTGCCAGTAGTACAGGAGGGACAGTCCCAAATCAGCCCCAGCATTTT. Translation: CASSTGGTVPNQPQHF.